This T cell receptor (beta chain) was sequenced in a study of T cell responses to AZD1222 COVID-19 vaccine. Using immunoSEQ multiplex PCR, the repertoire was profiled, and TCRdb retains in-frame clones only, with some absent. There are tens of thousands of clones in the sample; approximately 90% occur only once, and roughly 23% lies in the top ten. Study-level results: Researchers took repertoire samples only after the peak T cell response had come.

Germline CDR1 reads SNHLY; CDR2 reads FYNNEI. The CDR3 loop spans 17 amino acids. J was trimmed by 7 bases and V by 0 bases; bases with no gene match: 12. Concerning this clone: As yet, its antigen is unknown.

The rearrangement joins TRBV2 to TRBJ2-1, with 7 positions matching TRBD1. This specimen consisted of peripheral blood, obtained on day 0 of AZD1222 vaccination. The TCR was taken from an adult in good health. The CDR3 here is CASSEALRDRVANEQFF. For the CDR3, the DNA is TGTGCCAGCAGTGAAGCGTTGCGTGACAGGGTGGCGAATGAGCAGTTCTTC.